Following are 23 T cell receptor beta chains from one sample sequenced in a study of T-cell memory formation after mild COVID-19. TCRdb reprocessed the 5' RACE reads via MiXCR and lists one record per CDR3 protein. The table shows some 300,000 distinct CDR3 sequences, with approximately 20% occurring only once. Material for sequencing was PBMCs or a T cell subset sorted from them (not recorded which). These receptors originate from a man between 18 and 29 years old who had mild COVID-19 (a few samples of this study predate the infection). Cell type and time point are not known.

The chain combines TRBV11-3 with TRBJ2-3, with a possible D match to TRBD1 (6 bases). CDR3 length: 14 residues. V gave up 5 bases and J gave up 5 bases, with 14 bases separating them. Per germline, CDR1 SGHNT and CDR2 YENEEA. CDR3 sequence (DNA): TGTGCCAGCAGCCGCCGACAGGTTGAAGATACGCAGTATTTT. As protein: CASSRRQVEDTQYF.

V gene TRBV6-2 or TRBV6-3 combines with J gene TRBJ2-2, with 9 bases fitting TRBD1. The CDR3 is 18 residues long. Germline CDR1 MNHEY, CDR2 SVGEGT. V lost 11 bases, J lost 4 bases, and 20 bases stayed unmatched. CDR3 region: CAALPGQGRWRGTGELFF. CDR3 DNA: TGTGCCGCGCTACCGGGACAGGGTCGTTGGCGTGGCACCGGGGAGCTGTTTTTT.

The chain is built from TRBV9 and TRBJ2-5, with TRBD1 as a possible D gene (6 bases). The CDR3 extends over 14 amino acids. Germline V gives CDR1 SGDLS, CDR2 YYNGEE. Trimming removed 4 bases from V and 5 bases from J, with 15 bases in between. The CDR3 loop is CASSSTHRAETQYF. Here the CDR3 DNA reads TGTGCCAGCAGCTCCACTCACAGGGCCGAGACCCAGTACTTC.

In this sample, this clonotype turned up a few times. This sequence joins TRBV7-2 and TRBJ2-3; D not certain. This CDR3 has 12 residues. The germline V gene has CDR1 SGHTA and CDR2 FQGNSA. V was pared by 2 bases and J by 4 bases, with 4 bases between. The CDR3 DNA sequence: TGTGCCAGCAGCTTAACCCCAGATACGCAGTATTTT. Translation gives CASSLTPDTQYF. The full variable domain, rest sourced from reference TRBV7-2 and TRBJ2-3, is GAGVSQSPSNKVTEKGKDVELRCDPISGHTALYWYRQSLGQGLEFLIYFQGNSAPDKSGLPSDRFSAERTGGSVSTLTIQRTQQEDSAVYLCASSLTPDTQYFGPGTRLTVL.

The J gene is TRBJ2-5, the V gene TRBV7-9, with 11 bases lining up with TRBD1. Germline values: CDR1 SEHNR, CDR2 FQNEAQ (reference sequence). CDR3 size: 15 residues. The V segment lost 4 bases and the J segment 5 bases; nucleotides outside the gene matches: 6. This CDR3 reads CASSSRTGGAETQYF. CDR3 bases: TGTGCCAGCAGCTCAAGGACAGGGGGCGCGGAGACCCAGTACTTC.

The rearrangement links TRBV7-6 to TRBJ2-1; either TRBD1 or TRBD2 may supply D (6 bases each). Germline CDR1 SGHVS, CDR2 FNYEAQ. The CDR3 runs to 15 residues. With 9 bases removed from V and 0 bases from J, the gap between germline ends came to 15 bases. DNA for the CDR3: TGTGCCAGAAACCTGCGGGACAACTCCTACAATGAGCAGTTCTTC. It encodes CARNLRDNSYNEQFF.

This clonotype was counted only a few times. This CDR3 is CASTLTSPGLGEQFF. Written as DNA, the CDR3 is TGCGCCAGCACCCTGACTAGCCCAGGGTTGGGGGAGCAGTTCTTC. The chain uses TRBV5-1 and TRBJ2-1, with 7 bases lining up with TRBD2. This CDR3 has 15 amino acids. Germline CDR1 and CDR2: SGHRS and YFSETQ. Losses at the gene ends were 6 bases for V and 10 bases for J; bases not matched to a gene: 16. Using reference TRBV5-1 and TRBJ2-1 for the parts outside the CDR3, the full variable domain is KAGVTQTPRYLIKTRGQQVTLSCSPISGHRSVSWYQQTPGQGLQFLFEYFSETQRNKGNFPGRFSGRQFSNSRSEMNVSTLELGDSALYLCASTLTSPGLGEQFFGPGTRLTVL.

The CDR3 DNA reads as TGCAGTGCTAGAGGCCCATCCAACTACGAGCAGTACTTC. Translating gives CSARGPSNYEQYF. J is TRBJ2-7 and V is TRBV20-1; D gene uncertain. Per germline, CDR1 DFQATT and CDR2 SNEGSKA (reference sequence). The ends were cut back, 1 base at V and 3 bases at J, with 10 bases in the middle. The CDR3 has 13 amino acids.

This clonotype appeared a few times. The chain has TRBV5-1 and TRBJ2-7, with a weak D call TRBD2 (7 bases). In germline, CDR1 is SGHRS, CDR2 YFSETQ. V was trimmed by 2 bases and J by 0 bases, leaving 12 bases between them. CDR3 size: 15 residues. This chain's CDR3 is CASSFGGGFSYEQYF. The CDR3 region has the DNA TGCGCCAGCAGCTTTGGCGGGGGCTTCTCCTACGAGCAGTACTTC.

This clonotype has ten or more counts. The chain employs TRBV28 and TRBJ2-3, with 10 positions matching TRBD2. V gave up 5 bases and J gave up 2 bases; unmatched junction bases: 4. The CDR3 is 15 residues long. The V gene's germline CDR1 is MDHEN and CDR2 SYDVKM. The DNA for the CDR3 is TGTGCCAGCAGTCTAGCGGGGGCCAACACAGATACGCAGTATTTT. The encoded protein is CASSLAGANTDTQYF.

This clonotype was seen only a few times. The chain recombines TRBV4-3 with TRBJ2-3, with D possibly called TRBD1 or TRBD2 (6 bases each). This CDR3 contains 15 residues. CDR1 is LGHNA, CDR2 YSLEER, per germline. Deletions cut 2 bases from V and 0 bases from J, with 9 bases between. The CDR3 reads CASSQLGGSTDTQYF. Written as DNA, the CDR3 is TGCGCCAGCAGCCAACTGGGGGGCAGCACAGATACGCAGTATTTT.

The V call is TRBV28, the J call TRBJ2-7; the D gene is possibly TRBD1 (6 bases). V lost 5 bases and J lost 7, with 12 bases in between. Germline V lookup: CDR1 MDHEN, CDR2 SYDVKM. The CDR3 runs 12 residues. CDR3 sequence: CASSTQGWEQYV. CDR3 in DNA: TGTGCCAGCAGTACACAGGGTTGGGAGCAGTACGTC.

V is TRBV7-2 and J is TRBJ1-1; 10 nucleotides line up with TRBD1. The CDR3 runs 14 residues. Germline assignment: CDR1 SGHTA and CDR2 FQGNSA. J lost 5 bases, V lost 4 bases, and 4 bases had no gene match. CDR3 nucleotides: TGTGCCAGCAGCTATTGGACAGGGGGTACTGAAGCTTTCTTT. Residues: CASSYWTGGTEAFF.

This chain connects TRBV4-2 to TRBJ2-4; D is ambiguous. Germline CDR1 reads LGHNA; CDR2 reads YNFKEQ. V was trimmed by 0 bases and J by 6 bases, leaving 6 bases between them. The CDR3 runs 13 residues. The CDR3 reads CASSQEDGNIQYF. For the CDR3, the DNA is TGTGCCAGCAGCCAAGAGGACGGAAACATTCAGTACTTC.

The CDR3 coding sequence is TGTGCCAGCAGCTTAGTGACGGGAGGCCGCGGGGAGACCCAGTACTTC. It translates to CASSLVTGGRGETQYF. J is TRBJ2-5 and V is TRBV7-2; 7 bases fit TRBD2. Germline CDR1 reads SGHTA; CDR2 reads FQGNSA. V lost 1 base, J lost 5 bases, and 10 bases stayed unmatched. This CDR3 has 16 residues.

The sample holds a few counts of this clonotype. The chain links TRBV28 to TRBJ2-7, with 7 bases lining up with TRBD2. V shed 2 bases, J shed 3 bases, and the junction held 4 bases outside the gene matches. There are 14 residues in the CDR3. CDR1 and CDR2 (germline): MDHEN, SYDVKM. CDR3 bases: TGTGCCAGCAGTTTACGAGGCGGGGGCTACGAGCAGTACGTC. This sequence encodes CASSLRGGGYEQYV.

This clonotype was counted only a few times. The chain combines TRBV7-3 with TRBJ2-2, with D perhaps matching TRBD2 (6 bases). V was clipped by 5 bases and J by 1 base, with 14 bases between them. The CDR3 has 16 amino acids. The germline V gene has CDR1 SGHTA and CDR2 FQGTGA. The DNA of the CDR3 is TGTGCCAGCAGCCTACTAGCTGAATTGAACACCGGGGAGCTGTTTTTT. Its protein is CASSLLAELNTGELFF.

There are a few counts of this clonotype. The rearrangement uses TRBV5-1 and TRBJ2-7, with D perhaps given as TRBD1 or TRBD2 (5 bases each). The CDR3 is 16 amino acids. V was trimmed by 5 bases and J by 2 bases, leaving 20 bases between them. The germline V gene has CDR1 SGHRS and CDR2 YFSETQ. The CDR3 DNA sequence: TGCGCCAGCAGTTGGGGGACCGGGACGGGAACCTACGAGCAGTACTTC. Translated: CASSWGTGTGTYEQYF.

J is TRBJ2-5 and V is TRBV14; D not resolved. Germline assignment: CDR1 SGHDN and CDR2 FVKESK. The CDR3 runs 14 residues. The germline V and J ends were trimmed by 4 bases and 5 bases, with 14 bases remaining between them. The CDR3 DNA reads as TGTGCCAGCAGCCTCGGGCCAGCGCAGGAGACCCAGTACTTC. It yields the protein CASSLGPAQETQYF.

The CDR3 bases are TGCGCCAGCAGCCAAGAATGGGGGAGGGAGACCCAGTACTTC. Amino acid sequence: CASSQEWGRETQYF. This chain links TRBV4-1 with TRBJ2-5; D might be TRBD2 (6 bases). Trimming cost V 0 bases and J 5 bases, with 10 bases left between them. The CDR3 has 14 amino acids. Germline V gene sequence: CDR1 MGHRA, CDR2 YSYEKL.

This chain uses TRBV5-6 with TRBJ1-5; 7 bases are shared with TRBD1. The CDR3 covers 13 residues. The germline CDR1 and CDR2 sequences are SGHDT and YYEEEE. The junction had 2 bases not matched to a gene; V was cut back by 1 base and J by 7 bases. CDR3 in DNA: TGTGCCAGCAGCTTGCACAGGGGACAGCCCCAGCATTTT. This encodes CASSLHRGQPQHF.

The V and J genes are TRBV9 and TRBJ2-3; D gene unclear. With 0 bases removed from V and 1 base from J, the gap between germline ends came to 6 bases. This CDR3 is built from 14 residues. Germline assignment: CDR1 SGDLS and CDR2 YYNGEE. Written as DNA, the CDR3 is TGTGCCAGCAGCGTAGGGTGGGGCACAGATACGCAGTATTTT. Its translation is CASSVGWGTDTQYF.

This clonotype has only a few counts. V is TRBV10-3 and J is TRBJ1-2, with D maybe TRBD1 (6 bases). From germline, CDR1 is ENHRY and CDR2 SYGVKD. V was trimmed by 6 bases and J by 8 bases, leaving 16 bases between them. The CDR3 runs 13 residues. CDR3 in DNA: TGTGCCATCAGAGGGGACAACCTAAGAGGCTACACCTTC. Amino acid sequence: CAIRGDNLRGYTF.